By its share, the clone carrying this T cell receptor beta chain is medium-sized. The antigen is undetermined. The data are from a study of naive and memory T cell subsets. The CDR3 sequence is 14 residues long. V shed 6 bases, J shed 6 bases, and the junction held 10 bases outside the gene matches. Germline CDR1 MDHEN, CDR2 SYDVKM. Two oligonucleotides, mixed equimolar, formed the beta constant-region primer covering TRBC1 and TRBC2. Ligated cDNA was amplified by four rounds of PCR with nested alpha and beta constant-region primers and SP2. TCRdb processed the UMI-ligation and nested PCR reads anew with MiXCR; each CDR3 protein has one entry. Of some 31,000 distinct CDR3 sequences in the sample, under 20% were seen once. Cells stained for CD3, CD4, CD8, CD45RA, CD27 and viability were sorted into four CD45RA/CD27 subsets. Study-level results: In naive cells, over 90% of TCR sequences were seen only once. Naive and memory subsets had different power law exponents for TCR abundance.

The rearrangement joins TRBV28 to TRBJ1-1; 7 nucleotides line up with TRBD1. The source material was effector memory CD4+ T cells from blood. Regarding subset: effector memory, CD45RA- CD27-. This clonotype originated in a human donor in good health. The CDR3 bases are TGTGCCAGCAGAAGACAGGGTAGGATCCCTGAAGCTTTCTTT. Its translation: CASRRQGRIPEAFF.